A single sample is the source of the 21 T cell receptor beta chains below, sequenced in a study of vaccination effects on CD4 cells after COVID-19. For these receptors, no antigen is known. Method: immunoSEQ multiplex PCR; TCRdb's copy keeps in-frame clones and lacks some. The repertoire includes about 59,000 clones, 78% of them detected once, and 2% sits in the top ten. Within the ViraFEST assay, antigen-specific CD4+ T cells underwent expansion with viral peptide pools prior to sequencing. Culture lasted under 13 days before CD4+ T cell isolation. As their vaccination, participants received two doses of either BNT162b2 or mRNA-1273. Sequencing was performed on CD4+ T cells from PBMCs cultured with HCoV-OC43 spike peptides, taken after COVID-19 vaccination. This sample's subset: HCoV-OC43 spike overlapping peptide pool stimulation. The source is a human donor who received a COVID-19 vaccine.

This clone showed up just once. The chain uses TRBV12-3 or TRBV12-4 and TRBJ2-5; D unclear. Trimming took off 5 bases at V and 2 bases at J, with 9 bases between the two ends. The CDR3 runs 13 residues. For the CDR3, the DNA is TGTGCCAGCAGTCGACATCTACAAGAGACCCAGTACTTC. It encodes CASSRHLQETQYF.

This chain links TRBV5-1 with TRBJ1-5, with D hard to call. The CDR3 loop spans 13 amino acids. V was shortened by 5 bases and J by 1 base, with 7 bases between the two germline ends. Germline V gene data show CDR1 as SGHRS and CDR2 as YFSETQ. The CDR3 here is CASRRESNQPQHF. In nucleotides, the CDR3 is TGCGCCAGCAGGAGGGAGAGCAATCAGCCCCAGCATTTT.

CDR3 protein: CASSQFPDGEQYV. The CDR3 DNA follows: TGTGCCAGCAGCCAATTTCCGGACGGGGAGCAGTACGTC. The chain employs TRBV4-2 and TRBJ2-7; D is unclear. This CDR3 comprises 13 residues. Per germline, CDR1 LGHNA and CDR2 YNFKEQ. Trimming removed 2 bases at V and 7 bases at J, with 12 bases between.

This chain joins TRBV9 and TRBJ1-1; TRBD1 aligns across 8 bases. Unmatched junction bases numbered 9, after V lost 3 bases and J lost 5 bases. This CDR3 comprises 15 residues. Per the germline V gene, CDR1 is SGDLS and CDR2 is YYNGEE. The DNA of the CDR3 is TGTGCCAGCAGCGGCCGGACAGGGTATATAACTGAAGCTTTCTTT. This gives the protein CASSGRTGYITEAFF.

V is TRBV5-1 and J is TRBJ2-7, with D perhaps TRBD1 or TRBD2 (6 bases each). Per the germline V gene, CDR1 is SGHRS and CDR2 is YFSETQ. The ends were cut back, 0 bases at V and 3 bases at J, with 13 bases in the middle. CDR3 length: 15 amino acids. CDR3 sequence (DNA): TGCGCCAGCAGCTTGGGGGGGGCAACGGTCTACGAGCAGTACGTC. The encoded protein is CASSLGGATVYEQYV.

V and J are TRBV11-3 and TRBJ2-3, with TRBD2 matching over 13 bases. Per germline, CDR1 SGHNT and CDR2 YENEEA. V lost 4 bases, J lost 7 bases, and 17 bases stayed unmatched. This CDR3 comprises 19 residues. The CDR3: CASSSLGPNPGTSGNTQYF. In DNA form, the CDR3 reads TGTGCCAGCAGCTCTCTCGGTCCCAACCCCGGGACTAGCGGGAATACGCAGTATTTT. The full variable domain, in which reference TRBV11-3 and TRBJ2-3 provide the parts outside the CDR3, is EAGVVQSPRYKIIEKKQPVAFWCNPISGHNTLYWYLQNLGQGPELLIRYENEEAVDDSQLPKDRFSAERLKGVDSTLKIQPAELGDSAVYLCASSSLGPNPGTSGNTQYFGPGTRLTVL.

The DNA of the CDR3 is TGTGCCAGCAGCAGGGCAGTCGAAGAGACCCAGTACTTC. Protein: CASSRAVEETQYF. The chain couples TRBV21-1 to TRBJ2-5; TRBD1 was called by the table and not checked on the DNA. TRBV21-1 is an annotated pseudogene. The CDR3 is 13 residues long.

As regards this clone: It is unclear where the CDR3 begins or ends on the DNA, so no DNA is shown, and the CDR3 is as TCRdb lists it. This chain's CDR3 is CASILGASDTGELFF. The chain joins TRBV6-5 to TRBJ2-2; TRBD2, the D gene given by the table, was not confirmed from the DNA. The CDR3 length is 15 residues, termini included. Germline CDR1 is MNHEY and CDR2 is SVGAGI.

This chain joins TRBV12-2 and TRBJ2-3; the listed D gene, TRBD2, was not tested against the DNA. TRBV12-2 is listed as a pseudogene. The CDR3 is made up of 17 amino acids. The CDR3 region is CASRLAWASGHTDTQYF. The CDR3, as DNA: TGTGCAAGTCGCTTAGCGTGGGCTAGCGGTCACACAGATACGCAGTATTTT.

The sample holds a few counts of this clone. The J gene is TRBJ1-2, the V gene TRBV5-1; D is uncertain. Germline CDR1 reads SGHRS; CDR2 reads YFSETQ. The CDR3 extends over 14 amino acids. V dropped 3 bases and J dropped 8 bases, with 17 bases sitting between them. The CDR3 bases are TGCGCCAGCAGCTCCTCCGGGAGAGATTGGGGCTACACCTTC. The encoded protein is CASSSSGRDWGYTF.

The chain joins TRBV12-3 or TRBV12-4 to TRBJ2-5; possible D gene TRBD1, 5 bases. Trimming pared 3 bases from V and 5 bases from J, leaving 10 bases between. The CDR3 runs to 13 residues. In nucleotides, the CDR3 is TGTGCCAGCAGTTTTCAGCCAGGGGAGACCCAGTACTTC. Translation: CASSFQPGETQYF.

CDR3 coding DNA: TGTGCCAGCAGTTTAATTCGCAGGGGGCCTTGGGGCTACACCTTC. It is translated as CASSLIRRGPWGYTF. The rearrangement joins TRBV28 to TRBJ1-2; 8 bases align to TRBD1. Trimming at V came to 2 bases and at J to 8 bases, leaving 10 bases not matched to a gene. The CDR3 consists of 15 residues. Germline-derived CDR1 and CDR2 are MDHEN and SYDVKM.

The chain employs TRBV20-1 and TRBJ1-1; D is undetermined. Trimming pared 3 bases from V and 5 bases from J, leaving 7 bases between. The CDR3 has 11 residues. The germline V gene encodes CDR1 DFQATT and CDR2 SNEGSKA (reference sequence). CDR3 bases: TGCAGTGCTAGTACTTGGACTGAAGCTTTCTTT. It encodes CSASTWTEAFF.

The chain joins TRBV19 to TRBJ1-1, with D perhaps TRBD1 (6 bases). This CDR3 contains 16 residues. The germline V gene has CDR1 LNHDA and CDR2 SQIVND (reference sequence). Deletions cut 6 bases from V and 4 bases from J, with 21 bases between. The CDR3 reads CASRAGGARSGTEAFF. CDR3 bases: TGTGCCAGTAGAGCGGGGGGGGCGCGGAGTGGCACTGAAGCTTTCTTT.

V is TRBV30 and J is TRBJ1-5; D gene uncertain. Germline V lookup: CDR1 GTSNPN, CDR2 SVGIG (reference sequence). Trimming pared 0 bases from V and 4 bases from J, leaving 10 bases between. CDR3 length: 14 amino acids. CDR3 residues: CAWSVRGGNQPQHF. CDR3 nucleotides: TGTGCCTGGAGTGTAAGAGGAGGGAATCAGCCCCAGCATTTT.

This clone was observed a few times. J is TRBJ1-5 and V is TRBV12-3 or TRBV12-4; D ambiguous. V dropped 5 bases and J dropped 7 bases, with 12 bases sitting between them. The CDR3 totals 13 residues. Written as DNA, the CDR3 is TGTGCCAGCAGTCCGGACCTCAGGCAGCCCCAGCATTTT. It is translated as CASSPDLRQPQHF.

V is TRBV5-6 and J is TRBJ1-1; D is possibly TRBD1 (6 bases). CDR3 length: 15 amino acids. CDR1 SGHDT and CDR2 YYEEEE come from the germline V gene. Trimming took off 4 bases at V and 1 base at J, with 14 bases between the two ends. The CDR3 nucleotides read TGTGCCAGCAGCGGCGCCGACAGGTCGAACACTGAAGCTTTCTTT. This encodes CASSGADRSNTEAFF.

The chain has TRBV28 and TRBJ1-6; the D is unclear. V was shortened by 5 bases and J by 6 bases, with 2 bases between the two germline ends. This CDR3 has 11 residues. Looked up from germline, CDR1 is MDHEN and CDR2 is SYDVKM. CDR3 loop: CASSANSPLHF. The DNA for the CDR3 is TGTGCCAGCAGTGCTAATTCACCCCTCCACTTT.

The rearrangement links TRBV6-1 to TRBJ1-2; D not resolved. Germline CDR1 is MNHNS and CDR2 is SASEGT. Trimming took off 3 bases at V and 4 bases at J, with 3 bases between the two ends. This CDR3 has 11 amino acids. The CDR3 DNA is TGTGCCAGCAGTGACCTCTATGGCTACACCTTC. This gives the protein CASSDLYGYTF.

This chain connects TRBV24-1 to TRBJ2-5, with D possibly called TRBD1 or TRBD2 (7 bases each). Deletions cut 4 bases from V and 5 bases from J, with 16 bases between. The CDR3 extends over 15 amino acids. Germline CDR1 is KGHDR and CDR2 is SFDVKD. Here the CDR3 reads CATSDAQGEGETQYF. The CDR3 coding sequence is TGTGCCACCAGTGACGCTCAGGGGGAGGGGGAGACCCAGTACTTC.

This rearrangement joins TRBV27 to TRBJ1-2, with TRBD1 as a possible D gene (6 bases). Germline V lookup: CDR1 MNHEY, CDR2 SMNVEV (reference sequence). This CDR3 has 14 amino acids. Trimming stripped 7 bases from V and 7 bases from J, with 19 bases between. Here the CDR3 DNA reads TGTGCCAGCACCCCTGGGGGGGGCCGACGTGGCTACACCTTC. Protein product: CASTPGGGRRGYTF.